Given below is one T cell receptor beta chain in context. Its specificity is unknown. Data came from immunoSEQ multiplex PCR; TCRdb stores just in-frame clones and leaves some out. The table has tens of thousands of clones, nearly 95% seen once. During surgery, about 0.5-1 mL peripheral blood was drawn from four of eight donors. All available leukocytes, rather than a set cell count, yielded the blood DNA. The entry originates in a study of human thymus T cells. CDR1 is SEHNR and CDR2 is FQNEAQ in the germline V gene (reference sequence). V lost 5 bases and J lost 0; bases outside the gene matches: 3. This CDR3 region has 15 residues. The study's findings and limits: Apparent bias marked the V and J gene usage of thymic and blood repertoires.

The sample comprised blood. The genes are TRBV7-9 and TRBJ2-1; 8 bases map to TRBD2. This clonotype was obtained from a boy in the first two years of life with a congenital heart defect but otherwise immunologically healthy. CDR3 nucleotide sequence: TGTGCCAGCAGCAAACGGGGGGGCTCCTACAATGAGCAGTTCTTC. As protein: CASSKRGGSYNEQFF.